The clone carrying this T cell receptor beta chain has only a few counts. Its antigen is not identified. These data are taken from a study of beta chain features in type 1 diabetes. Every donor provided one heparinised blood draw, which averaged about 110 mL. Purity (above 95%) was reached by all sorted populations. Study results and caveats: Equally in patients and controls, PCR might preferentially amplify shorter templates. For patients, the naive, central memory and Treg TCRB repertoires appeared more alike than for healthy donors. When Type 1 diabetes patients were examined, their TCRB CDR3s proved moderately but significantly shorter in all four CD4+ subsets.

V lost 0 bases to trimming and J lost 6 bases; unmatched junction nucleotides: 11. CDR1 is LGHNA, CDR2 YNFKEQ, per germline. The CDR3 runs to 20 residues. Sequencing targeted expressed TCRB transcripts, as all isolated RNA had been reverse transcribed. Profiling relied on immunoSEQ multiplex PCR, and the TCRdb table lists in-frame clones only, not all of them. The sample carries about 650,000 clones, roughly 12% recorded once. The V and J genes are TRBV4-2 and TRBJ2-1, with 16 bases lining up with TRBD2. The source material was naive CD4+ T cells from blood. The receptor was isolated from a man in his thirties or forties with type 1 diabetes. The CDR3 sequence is CASSQEPPGLAGGHGNEQFF. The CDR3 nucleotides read TGTGCCAGCAGCCAAGAACCTCCGGGACTAGCGGGGGGGCACGGCAATGAGCAGTTCTTC.